One T cell receptor (beta chain) is described in this entry. Its antigen is not known. This sample is part of a study of a mutant IDH1 vaccine in newly diagnosed glioma. Study details: Across weeks 1, 3, 5, 7, 11, 15, 19 and 23, patients received a vaccination each time, eight in all. Before enrollment, the patients had been treated with radiotherapy alone, temozolomide alone, or both together. Most of them had received both. Treated patients, averaging roughly 40 years, were around 62% male and about 38% female.

Germline CDR1 and CDR2: SNHLY and FYNNEI. This CDR3 comprises 15 residues. V dropped 4 bases and J dropped 1 base, with 8 bases sitting between them. The table came from immunoSEQ multiplex PCR; TCRdb's copy has only in-frame clones and leaves some out. The table has over 55,000 clones, approximately 89% seen once. Specified time point: week 11, during vaccination. Topical imiquimod accompanied each vaccine dose, which consisted of 300 ug of mutant IDH1 20-mer peptide. Those who donated had recent WHO grade 3 or 4 IDH1-mutant, ATRX-lost astrocytomas. The source was PBMCs, collected from a glioma patient whose treatment included an IDH1 peptide vaccine. This TCR was recovered from a man aged 35 to 55 with glioma. The V gene is TRBV2, the J gene TRBJ2-6; D might be TRBD2 (5 bases). CDR3 DNA sequence: TGTGCCAGCAGTGCCGAGGGATCTGGGGCCAACGTCCTGACTTTC. This translates into CASSAEGSGANVLTF.